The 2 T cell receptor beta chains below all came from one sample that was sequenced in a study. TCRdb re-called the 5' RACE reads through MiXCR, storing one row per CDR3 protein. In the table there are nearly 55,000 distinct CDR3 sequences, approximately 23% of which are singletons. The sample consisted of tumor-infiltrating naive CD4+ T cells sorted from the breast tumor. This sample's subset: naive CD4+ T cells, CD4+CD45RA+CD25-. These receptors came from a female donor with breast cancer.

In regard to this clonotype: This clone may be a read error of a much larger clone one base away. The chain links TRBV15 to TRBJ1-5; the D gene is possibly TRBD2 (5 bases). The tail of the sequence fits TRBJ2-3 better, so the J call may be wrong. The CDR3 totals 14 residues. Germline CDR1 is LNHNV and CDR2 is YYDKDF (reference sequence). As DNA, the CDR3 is TGTGCCACCAGCAACCCTACGGCGGGTCAGCCCCAGTATTTT. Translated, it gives CATSNPTAGQPQYF.

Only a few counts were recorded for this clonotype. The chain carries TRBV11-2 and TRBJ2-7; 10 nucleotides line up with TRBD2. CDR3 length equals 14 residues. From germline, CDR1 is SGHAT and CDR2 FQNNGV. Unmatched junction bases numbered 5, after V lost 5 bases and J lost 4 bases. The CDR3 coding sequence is TGTGCCAGCAGCGTGACTAGCGGGTTTTACGAGCAGTACTTC. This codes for CASSVTSGFYEQYF. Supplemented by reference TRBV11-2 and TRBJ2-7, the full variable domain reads EAGVAQSPRYKIIEKRQSVAFWCNPISGHATLYWYQQILGQGPKLLIQFQNNGVVDDSQLPKDRFSAERLKGVDSTLKIQPAKLEDSAVYLCASSVTSGFYEQYFGPGTRLTVT.